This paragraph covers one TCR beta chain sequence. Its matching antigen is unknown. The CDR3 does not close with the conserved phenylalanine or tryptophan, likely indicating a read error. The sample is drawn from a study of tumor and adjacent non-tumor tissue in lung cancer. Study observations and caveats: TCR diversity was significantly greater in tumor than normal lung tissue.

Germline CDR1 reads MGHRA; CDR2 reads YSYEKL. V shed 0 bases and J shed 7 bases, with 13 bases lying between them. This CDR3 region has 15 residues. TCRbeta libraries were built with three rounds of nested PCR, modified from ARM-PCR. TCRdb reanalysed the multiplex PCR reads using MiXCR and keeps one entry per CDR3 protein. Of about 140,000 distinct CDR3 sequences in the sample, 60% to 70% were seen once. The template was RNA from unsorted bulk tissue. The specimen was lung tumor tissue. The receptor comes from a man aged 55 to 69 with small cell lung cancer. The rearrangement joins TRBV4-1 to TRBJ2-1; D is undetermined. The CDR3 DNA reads TGCGCCAGCAGCCAAGAGGATAGGGAATATAATGAGCAGTTCCTC. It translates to CASSQEDREYNEQFL.